The 18 T cell receptor beta chains reported below all come from one sample, sequenced in a study of blood T cell repertoires in COVID-19. Method: immunoSEQ multiplex PCR; TCRdb's copy keeps in-frame clones and lacks some. This sample has roughly 200,000 clones, with roughly nine tenths found just once. Sample: peripheral blood. These receptors originate from a man aged 55 to 69 with active or convalescent COVID-19.

The chain is built from TRBV6-6 and TRBJ2-2; 9 bases are a match to TRBD1. This CDR3 is 15 amino acids long. The V and J ends lost 6 bases and 7 bases, in that order; junction bases with no gene match: 9. Germline-derived CDR1 and CDR2 are MNHNY and SVGAGI (reference sequence). CDR3 amino acids: CASRGDRERVGELFF. The CDR3, as DNA: TGTGCCAGCAGGGGGGACAGGGAGAGGGTCGGGGAGCTGTTTTTT.

The gene calls are TRBV14 and TRBJ2-1; weak D call: TRBD1 (6 bases). The CDR3 spans 17 residues. V lost 2 bases and J 0 bases, leaving 14 bases between the germline ends. The germline gives CDR1 SGHDN, CDR2 FVKESK. CDR3 sequence: CASSQNKGVSSYNEQFF. The CDR3, as DNA: TGTGCCAGCAGCCAAAATAAGGGGGTGAGCTCCTACAATGAGCAGTTCTTC.

In this sample, this clone turned up a few times. This chain links TRBV27 with TRBJ1-2, with D tentatively TRBD1 (6 bases). Germline-derived CDR1 and CDR2 are MNHEY and SMNVEV (reference sequence). The V end lost 6 bases, the J end lost 8 bases, and 16 bases lay between the germline ends. This CDR3 has 13 amino acids. The CDR3 nucleotides are TGTGCCAGCAGGCCAACGGGGGGCCGGGGCTACACCTTC. Protein sequence: CASRPTGGRGYTF.

J is TRBJ2-5 and V is TRBV11-2; unclear D gene. The CDR3 consists of 12 residues. V lost 5 bases and J 7 bases, leaving 11 bases between the germline ends. CDR1 is SGHAT, CDR2 FQNNGV, per germline. For the CDR3, the DNA is TGTGCCAGCAGCCCTACCTCGGGGACCCAGTACTTC. Protein product: CASSPTSGTQYF.

This CDR3 reads CASSHRKTSQKEKLFF. The CDR3, as DNA: TGTGCCAGCAGCCACAGGAAAACCTCGCAAAAAGAAAAACTGTTTTTT. J is TRBJ1-4 and V is TRBV14; no clear D gene. With 3 bases removed from V and 8 bases from J, the gap between germline ends came to 19 bases. This CDR3 contains 16 residues. Germline CDR1 is SGHDN and CDR2 is FVKESK.

The chain links TRBV11-3 to TRBJ1-1, with no clear D. Trimming took off 2 bases at V and 1 base at J, with 17 bases between the two ends. CDR1 and CDR2 (germline): SGHNT, YENEEA. The CDR3 is 17 amino acids. In DNA form, the CDR3 reads TGTGCCAGCAGCTTACCCCGTTCCCAGGCGAGGAACACTGAAGCTTTCTTT. Its translation: CASSLPRSQARNTEAFF.

The chain recombines TRBV3-1 (or the pseudogene TRBV3-2) with TRBJ1-2; D unresolved. V was pared by 1 base and J by 2 bases, with 11 bases between. The CDR3 covers 15 residues. Germline V lookup: CDR1 LGHDT, CDR2 YNNKEL (reference sequence). In DNA, the CDR3 is TGTGCCAGCAGCCAAGTTCTCCCGGGGAACTATGGCTACACCTTC. Translating gives CASSQVLPGNYGYTF.

This chain links TRBV7-9 with TRBJ2-7; a possible D gene is TRBD1 (7 bases). This CDR3 has 16 amino acids. CDR1 and CDR2 from the germline V gene are SEHNR and FQNEAQ (reference sequence). V gave up 0 bases and J gave up 0 bases, with 12 bases separating them. The CDR3 DNA is TGTGCCAGCAGCTTAGCCTCAGGGGGGTCCTCCTACGAGCAGTACTTC. Its protein product is CASSLASGGSSYEQYF. The full variable domain, its missing parts supplied by reference TRBV7-9 and TRBJ2-7, is DTGVSQNPRHKITKRGQNVTFRCDPISEHNRLYWYRQTLGQGPEFLTYFQNEAQLEKSRLLSDRFSAERPKGSFSTLEIQRTEQGDSAMYLCASSLASGGSSYEQYFGPGTRLTVT.

This chain uses TRBV6-6 with TRBJ2-2; 11 bases match TRBD1. The CDR3 runs 15 residues. With V trimmed by 6 bases and J by 4 bases, 4 bases remained unmatched. The germline gives CDR1 MNHNY, CDR2 SVGAGI (reference sequence). The CDR3 DNA follows: TGTGCCAGCAGCTCCGGGACAGGGGGCACCGGGGAGCTGTTTTTT. Residues: CASSSGTGGTGELFF.

In this sample, this clone turned up a few times. The chain carries TRBV25-1 and TRBJ1-2, with D perhaps matching TRBD1 (5 bases). The CDR3 runs to 12 residues. The V and J ends lost 4 bases and 8 bases respectively, with 11 bases between them. The V gene's germline CDR1 is MGHDK and CDR2 SYGVNS. The chain's CDR3 is CASSADSSGYTF. Written as DNA, the CDR3 is TGTGCCAGCAGTGCCGACAGTAGCGGCTACACCTTC.

This chain uses TRBV9 with TRBJ2-5, with 10 bases identical to TRBD2. The trim removed 0 bases at V and 0 bases at J, leaving 5 bases unmatched. The germline gives CDR1 SGDLS, CDR2 YYNGEE. CDR3 length: 17 residues. CDR3 loop: CASSVGSSGRYQETQYF. CDR3 DNA: TGTGCCAGCAGCGTAGGGTCTAGCGGGAGATACCAAGAGACCCAGTACTTC. Filled out from reference TRBV9 and TRBJ2-5, the complete variable domain reads DSGVTQTPKHLITATGQRVTLRCSPRSGDLSVYWYQQSLDQGLQFLIQYYNGEERAKGNILERFSAQQFPDLHSELNLSSLELGDSALYFCASSVGSSGRYQETQYFGPGTRLLVL.

J is TRBJ2-1 and V is TRBV10-1; 11 nucleotides agree with TRBD1. The CDR3 spans 15 residues. Germline CDR1 WNHNN, CDR2 SYGVQD (reference sequence). Trimming removed 2 bases from V and 7 bases from J; junction bases left unmatched: 4. The CDR3 bases are TGCGCCAGCAGTGAGGGGACAGGGGGTCGGAATGAGCAGTTCTTC. Amino acids: CASSEGTGGRNEQFF.

The gene calls are TRBV2 and TRBJ1-5; 7 bases line up with TRBD1. In germline, CDR1 is SNHLY, CDR2 FYNNEI. The junction had 7 bases not matched to a gene; V was cut back by 6 bases and J by 2 bases. CDR3 size: 15 residues. CDR3 DNA: TGTGCCAGCAGCGGTGGGACAGCCCGCAATCAGCCCCAGCATTTT. This translates into CASSGGTARNQPQHF.

This clone was recorded once. V and J are TRBV4-1 and TRBJ2-5, with 9 bases aligning to TRBD2. CDR3 length: 16 amino acids. Trimming took 0 bases from V and 4 from J; bases not matched to a gene: 6. CDR1 is MGHRA, CDR2 YSYEKL, per germline. The CDR3 bases are TGCGCCAGCAGCCAAGATGGGCTAGCGGGGCCAGAGACCCAGTACTTC. Its translation is CASSQDGLAGPETQYF.

The chain combines TRBV6-5 with TRBJ1-3, with 7 bases identical to TRBD1. V was clipped by 6 bases and J by 4 bases; unmatched bases: 9. Germline values: CDR1 MNHEY, CDR2 SVGAGI. This CDR3 region has 15 residues. The CDR3 coding sequence is TGTGCCAGCAGGGTTGACAGGGCCGTCGGAAACACCATATATTTT. Encoded protein: CASRVDRAVGNTIYF.

This sequence joins TRBV5-1 and TRBJ2-3, with D maybe TRBD1 (5 bases). Germline V gives CDR1 SGHRS, CDR2 YFSETQ. The CDR3 totals 14 residues. V lost 0 bases to trimming and J lost 6 bases, with 11 bases between them. In DNA form, the CDR3 reads TGCGCCAGCAGCTTGGAGGCAGGGTCGGATACGCAGTATTTT. Protein product: CASSLEAGSDTQYF.

V and J are TRBV5-4 and TRBJ2-1, with 11 bases identical to TRBD2. The germline gives CDR1 SGHNT, CDR2 YYREEE (reference sequence). This CDR3 has 15 residues. V lost 3 bases to trimming and J lost 7 bases; unmatched junction nucleotides: 6. CDR3 DNA sequence: TGTGCCAGCAGCTCAACTAGCGGGGGCATAAATGAGCAGTTCTTC. It is translated as CASSSTSGGINEQFF.

The rearrangement uses TRBV14 and TRBJ1-1, with D hard to call. CDR1 is SGHDN, CDR2 FVKESK, per germline. This CDR3 has 12 amino acids. The V end was cut by 6 bases, the J end by 5 bases, with 10 bases between. CDR3 protein: CASSYGGTEAFF. The CDR3 bases are TGTGCCAGCAGTTACGGTGGTACTGAAGCTTTCTTT.